Presented here are 18 T cell receptor beta chains from one specimen sequenced in a study of T-cell memory formation after mild COVID-19 (TCRdb year 2021). Library creation used 5' RACE. Sequencing was performed on an Illumina NovaSeq 6000. The public reads were quality trimmed at Q25 with fastp and then assembled into clones with MiXCR by TCRdb, keeping productive beta chains. Each entry is one CDR3 protein sequence, shown with its most common DNA and genes. This sample comprises around 250,000 distinct CDR3 sequences, 15% to 19% of them detected only once. 2% to 2.5% of the sample goes to the ten largest clones. The sequenced sample was PBMCs or a T cell subset sorted from them (not recorded which). The source is an adult woman who had mild COVID-19 (a few samples of this study predate the infection). The sample titles of this study are shuffled in the database, so cell type and time point are left out; the donor was told from shared clones.

This clonotype was detected a few times. The V and J genes are TRBV30 and TRBJ2-3, with 7 bases lining up with TRBD2. The CDR3 has 12 residues. CDR1 and CDR2 from the germline V gene are GTSNPN and SVGIG (reference sequence). V shed 1 base and J 10 bases; nucleotides not matched to a gene: 5. Here the CDR3 reads CAWSASGEPQYF. CDR3 DNA sequence: TGTGCCTGGAGTGCCAGCGGGGAACCGCAGTATTTT.

This clonotype was seen many times. V is TRBV2 and J is TRBJ1-1, with a tentative D call TRBD1 (5 bases). Trimming took 1 base from V and 0 from J, leaving 15 bases between them. Germline CDR1 and CDR2: SNHLY and FYNNEI. This CDR3 has 17 amino acids. The CDR3 DNA reads as TGTGCCAGCAGTGAAGAGGCAGGGATGAACATGAACACTGAAGCTTTCTTT. Amino acid sequence: CASSEEAGMNMNTEAFF.

This clonotype was seen a handful of times. The chain couples TRBV2 to TRBJ1-5; D unresolved. Germline CDR1 and CDR2: SNHLY and FYNNEI. The CDR3 spans 16 residues. Trimming left V 1 base short and J 1 base short, with 11 bases between. In DNA form, the CDR3 reads TGTGCCAGCAGTGAAGGACTGGGCGGCAGCAATCAGCCCCAGCATTTT. This encodes CASSEGLGGSNQPQHF.

This CDR3 is CASSPNRDREAFF. In DNA form, the CDR3 reads TGCGCCAGCAGCCCAAACCGGGACCGAGAAGCTTTCTTT. The chain joins TRBV4-1 to TRBJ1-1, with D perhaps TRBD1 (5 bases). The CDR3 covers 13 residues. Between the trimmed V and J ends, which lost 4 bases and 8 bases, there was a span of 14 bases. CDR1 and CDR2 from the germline V gene are MGHRA and YSYEKL.

This clonotype was recorded a few times. V gene TRBV15 combines with J gene TRBJ1-2; 8 bases line up with TRBD1. The CDR3 consists of 17 residues. Per the germline V gene, CDR1 is LNHNV and CDR2 is YYDKDF (reference sequence). J was trimmed by 8 bases and V by 0 bases; bases with no gene match: 14. The CDR3 here is CATSRDLDRASLGGYTF. The CDR3 DNA reads TGTGCCACCAGCAGAGATCTGGACAGGGCTTCCCTCGGGGGCTACACCTTC.

The chain combines TRBV4-3 with TRBJ2-5; 8 bases align to TRBD2. V trimming: 0 bases; J trimming: 5 bases; junction bases outside the gene matches: 11. Germline CDR1 LGHNA, CDR2 YSLEER. CDR3 length: 17 amino acids. This chain's CDR3 is CASSQEPPGLASETQYF. DNA for the CDR3: TGCGCCAGCAGCCAAGAACCTCCCGGACTAGCCTCGGAGACCCAGTACTTC.

The chain recombines TRBV7-2 with TRBJ2-5; 7 bases are shared with TRBD2. Germline CDR1 SGHTA, CDR2 FQGNSA. The CDR3 totals 16 residues. Trimming took 2 bases from V and 1 from J; bases not matched to a gene: 7. CDR3 residues: CASSLQPGGGQETQYF. The CDR3 bases are TGTGCCAGCAGCTTACAGCCTGGGGGGGGCCAAGAGACCCAGTACTTC.

This clonotype was counted ten times or more. The rearrangement joins TRBV7-9 to TRBJ2-3; possibly TRBD1 for D (6 bases). The germline V gene has CDR1 SEHNR and CDR2 FQNEAQ (reference sequence). Trimming took 2 bases from V and 3 from J, leaving 18 bases between them. The CDR3 is made up of 17 amino acids. The CDR3, as DNA: TGTGCCAGCAGCTTAAAGGCACGGCAGGGGCGGACAGATACGCAGTATTTT. Translation gives CASSLKARQGRTDTQYF. Together with reference TRBV7-9 and TRBJ2-3, the CDR3 gives the full variable domain: DTGVSQNPRHKITKRGQNVTFRCDPISEHNRLYWYRQTLGQGPEFLTYFQNEAQLEKSRLLSDRFSAERPKGSFSTLEIQRTEQGDSAMYLCASSLKARQGRTDTQYFGPGTRLTVL.

This clonotype has more than one count but fewer than ten. CDR3 protein: CASSVVDRGNTEAFF. DNA of the CDR3: TGTGCCAGCAGCGTAGTTGACAGGGGGAACACTGAAGCTTTCTTT. This sequence joins TRBV9 and TRBJ1-1; 8 positions agree with TRBD1. V trimming: 0 bases; J trimming: 1 base; junction bases outside the gene matches: 2. CDR3 size: 15 residues. The germline CDR1 and CDR2 sequences are SGDLS and YYNGEE.

This clonotype has only one observation. The chain carries TRBV3-1 and TRBJ2-7; TRBD2 matches at 10 bases. The V gene end was trimmed by 3 bases and the J gene end by 5 bases; junction bases not matched to a gene: 1. From germline, CDR1 is LGHDT and CDR2 YNNKEL (reference sequence). The CDR3 covers 13 residues. CDR3 amino acids: CASSHLAGDEQYF. DNA for the CDR3: TGTGCCAGCAGCCATCTAGCGGGGGACGAGCAGTACTTC.

This clonotype was counted a few times. The chain carries TRBV30 and TRBJ2-7; 8 bases align to TRBD1. Germline V gene sequence: CDR1 GTSNPN, CDR2 SVGIG (reference sequence). This CDR3 is 13 amino acids long. J lost 7 bases, V lost 4 bases, and 9 bases had no gene match. CDR3 DNA: TGTGCCTGGACCCGGGACAGGCGGAGGGAGCAGTACTTC. This encodes CAWTRDRRREQYF.

The chain employs TRBV7-2 and TRBJ2-5, with a tentative D call TRBD1 (5 bases). CDR3 length: 17 amino acids. Looked up from germline, CDR1 is SGHTA and CDR2 is FQGNSA. V was pared by 1 base and J by 1 base, with 16 bases between. The chain's CDR3 is CASSLELARQRQETQYF. DNA for the CDR3: TGTGCCAGCAGCTTAGAATTAGCACGACAGCGCCAAGAGACCCAGTACTTC.

This clonotype has just a few counts. This chain connects TRBV6-5 to TRBJ2-7, with TRBD2 matching 7 bases. The CDR3 length is 14 residues. V shed 2 bases and J 4 bases; nucleotides not matched to a gene: 5. From germline, CDR1 is MNHEY and CDR2 SVGAGI. The CDR3 sequence: CASSYGGRVYEQYF. The CDR3 nucleotides read TGTGCCAGCAGTTACGGTGGGAGGGTATACGAGCAGTACTTC.

The V call is TRBV6-1, the J call TRBJ2-5, with D possibly being TRBD1 (6 bases). V shed 5 bases and J shed 1 base, with 17 bases lying between them. The CDR3 sequence is 16 residues long. Germline V CDR1 and CDR2: MNHNS, SASEGT. CDR3 region: CASSYFPGHSQETQYF. The CDR3 DNA sequence: TGTGCCAGCAGTTACTTCCCGGGACATAGCCAAGAGACCCAGTACTTC.

The V and J genes are TRBV6-5 and TRBJ1-1; TRBD1 is a possible D gene (5 bases). The CDR3 runs to 13 residues. Germline loops: CDR1 MNHEY, CDR2 SVGAGI. Trimming removed 3 bases from V and 5 bases from J, with 10 bases in between. The CDR3 region is CASSYDSRTEAFF. Here the CDR3 DNA reads TGTGCCAGCAGTTATGACAGCCGGACTGAAGCTTTCTTT.

The J gene is TRBJ1-2, the V gene TRBV24-1; the D gene is possibly TRBD1 (5 bases). Germline V lookup: CDR1 KGHDR, CDR2 SFDVKD. The CDR3 covers 15 residues. Trimming left V 4 bases short and J 2 bases short, with 13 bases between. Here the CDR3 DNA reads TGTGCCACCAGTGACCCGCGGGCAGGGAACTATGGCTACACCTTC. It translates to CATSDPRAGNYGYTF.

There are a few counts of this clonotype. The chain combines TRBV12-3 or TRBV12-4 with TRBJ1-2; D unclear. V lost 2 bases, J lost 7 bases, and 14 bases lay in between. The CDR3 has 14 residues. The CDR3 DNA is TGTGCCAGCAGTTTATTTGTGGCAGCCCGTGGCTACACCTTC. Protein sequence: CASSLFVAARGYTF.

Only a few counts were recorded for this clonotype. The V gene is TRBV7-9, the J gene TRBJ2-3; the D gene could be TRBD1 or TRBD2 (6 bases each). Germline CDR1 SEHNR, CDR2 FQNEAQ (reference sequence). This CDR3 is 16 amino acids long. Trimming shortened V by 4 bases and J by 3 bases, and 17 bases separated the two germline ends. Written as DNA, the CDR3 is TGTGCCAGCAGCTCCACCACAGGGACTGGAACAGATACGCAGTATTTT. Translation: CASSSTTGTGTDTQYF.